This T cell receptor (beta chain) was recorded in a study of human T cells and chemical hapten exposure (dated by TCRdb to the early 2020s). Study-level background: For sensitization, 2% DPC in acetone was applied to a 2 cm by 2 cm area of upper inner arm skin. Roughly 30 alopecia patients gave blood for TCR sequencing at one to four time points (pre-sensitization, 2, 6 and 24 weeks). In alopecia patients, the study followed how the peripheral blood TCR repertoire changed in vivo over primary and secondary sensitization to diphenylcyclopropenone (DPC), a hapten. Throughout the approximately 26-week study period, patients were also given weekly therapeutic DPC doses on the scalp. Alopecia areata with under or over 50% scalp involvement, alopecia totalis and alopecia universalis were represented in the patient cohort, which was mostly female. Libraries were combined into a pool for sequencing, and differences in TCR yield between samples came mainly from small differences in library volumes within the pool. Patient blood was sampled pre-sensitization (week 0) and at 2, 6 and about 24 weeks after DPC sensitization. Patch testing was done on the upper back using Finn chambers containing 0.01% DPC, and results were scored after 6 days according to International Contact Dermatitis Research Group standards. Broader findings and caveats from the paper: Because every patient had alopecia, a presumed autoimmune disease, the patients' immune response might differ from that of healthy individuals. The number of TCRs above 1 in 1000 frequency did not change with DPC sensitization; there was no evidence of global repertoire structure alterations. Repeated subsampling changed both the strength of the expansion versus patch-test correlation and the threshold at which the correlation became significant. Expanded TCRs formed significantly more large CDR3 similarity clusters than pre-sensitization or healthy control sets, consistent with antigen-driven responses. Patch test score was positively correlated with the number of PT1 expanded TCRs, with significance at thresholds 8, 16 and 32 but not at 4.

The CDR3 holds 14 amino acids from the cysteine to the phenylalanine. Kept here is only the CDR3 DNA, which spans 42 bases and is read in frame from base 1. From the germline V gene (reference sequence), CDR1 is DFQATT and CDR2 is SNEGSKA. Trimming at the junction amounts to 4 bases on V and 6 bases on J, and the germline ends lie 18 bases apart. Library construction relied on RACE. Instrument used: NextSeq 500. During library preparation, unique molecular identifiers were attached to individual cDNA molecules so that TCRs could be counted quantitatively and reproducibly. For every blood RNA sample, sequencing covered both the TCR alpha and TCR beta chains. Per the original workflow: A median of roughly 100,000 TCRs per sample was observed, with a range of about 20,000 to 690,600. V, J and CDR3 annotation of the TCR reads was performed with the Decombinator software suite. Every sample was subsampled to the same number of TCRs (28,000) for the PS versus PT1 abundance plots. TCRs were defined as expanded if absent before sensitization and observed at least eight times at the 2-week time point. TCRdb took the public reads, trimmed them with fastp at Q25, ran MiXCR for clone calling and kept in-frame beta chains. A single entry per CDR3 protein holds the most common genes and DNA from its merged rows. For this entry, the V and J calls and clone size follow TCRdb and not the study's own pipeline. This sample gives about 190,000 distinct CDR3 sequences in total; under 25% of them show up just once. Of the sample, 2% to 2.5% falls within the top ten clones.

A word on this clonotype: This clone's antigen is unknown. Base-call qualities are not available, and no considerably larger clone is one nucleotide away.

Taken with the paper, the label for time point translates to: patch test 3, about 24 weeks after DPC sensitization. What the treatment or condition label conveys for this sample: therapeutic diphenylcyclopropenone sensitization with weekly scalp DPC. Blood at each patch-test visit was drawn before the patch test was applied. Patients were eligible if aged 18 to 70, diagnosed with alopecia and judged suitable for DPC therapy, and pregnant patients were excluded. Total RNA was isolated from unfractionated whole blood collected in Tempus Blood RNA tubes. The V and J segments used are TRBV20-1 and TRBJ1-1; the D region possibly corresponds to TRBD1 (6 bases align). This receptor was identified in a woman between 35 and 50 years old with alopecia areata. Some clones in this sample may be carry-over from other donors' samples. Material: whole blood, obtained in connection with sensitization to the hapten diphenylcyclopropenone (DPC). The DNA sequence follows: TGCAGTGCTACGGGGGGCCTTAGAAGGGCTGAAGCTTTCTTT. This encodes CSATGGLRRAEAFF.